This passage covers 13 T cell receptor beta chains from one sample sequenced in a study of response to subunit inactivated influenza vaccine. TCRdb fed the RT-PCR reads into MiXCR, producing one record per CDR3 protein. The data hold roughly 620,000 distinct CDR3 sequences, with roughly 12% observed a single time. These records were also assigned to another study, of T cells expressing NK-cell markers. That investigation notes: A 5'RACE template switching approach incorporating UMIs was used to make TCR beta cDNA.

This specimen was PBMCs from blood, taken on the day of vaccination. The receptor source for this set is a man aged 45-60 years who received an inactivated influenza vaccine.

A few counts support this clonotype. V and J are TRBV14 and TRBJ2-7, with 8 nucleotides matching TRBD1. CDR1 SGHDN and CDR2 FVKESK come from the germline V gene. The CDR3 loop spans 15 amino acids. After removal of 0 bases from V and 7 bases from J, the junction contained 8 bases not matched to a gene. The CDR3 DNA reads as TGTGCCAGCAGCCAAGATACAGGGGGGTTTGGTGAGCAGTACTTC. It encodes CASSQDTGGFGEQYF.

At least ten counts were recorded for this clonotype. V is TRBV28 and J is TRBJ2-7; D is possibly TRBD2 (5 bases). Looked up from germline, CDR1 is MDHEN and CDR2 is SYDVKM. Trimming stripped 4 bases from V and 6 bases from J, with 10 bases between. The CDR3 is made up of 12 amino acids. Here the CDR3 DNA reads TGTGCCAGCAGTTATCGGGGTACCGAGCAGTACTTC. Translation gives CASSYRGTEQYF.

The V gene is TRBV12-3 or TRBV12-4, the J gene TRBJ2-3; 9 nucleotides agree with TRBD2. V was clipped by 7 bases and J by 4 bases; unmatched bases: 15. The CDR3 is 17 residues long. The CDR3 is CASTLGGAGGPSDTQYF. In DNA, the CDR3 is TGTGCCAGCACTTTGGGGGGAGCGGGGGGACCTTCAGATACGCAGTATTTT.

The chain carries TRBV3-1 and TRBJ2-5, with 13 nucleotides matching TRBD2. The trim removed 1 base at V and 7 bases at J, leaving 3 bases unmatched. Germline V gene lookup returns CDR1 LGHDT and CDR2 YNNKEL (reference sequence). This CDR3 contains 15 residues. CDR3 in amino acids: CASSQGTSGRGTQYF. The CDR3 bases are TGTGCCAGCAGCCAAGGGACTAGCGGGAGAGGGACCCAGTACTTC.

This clonotype was counted only a few times. The chain carries TRBV11-2 and TRBJ2-1; no reliable D call. The CDR3 is 16 residues long. Germline CDR1 SGHAT, CDR2 FQNNGV. The germline V and J ends were trimmed by 5 bases and 1 base, with 15 bases remaining between them. The DNA for the CDR3 is TGTGCCAGCAGCCTAGGATCACGGCGGTCCTACAATGAGCAGTTCTTC. Amino acid sequence: CASSLGSRRSYNEQFF.

J is TRBJ2-2 and V is TRBV6-5, with D perhaps matching TRBD1 (5 bases). The germline V gene encodes CDR1 MNHEY and CDR2 SVGAGI. V was shortened by 2 bases and J by 0 bases, with 13 bases between the two germline ends. The CDR3 covers 17 residues. CDR3 DNA sequence: TGTGCCAGCAGTTACCGCCACAGGATAGCGAACACCGGGGAGCTGTTTTTT. Its protein product is CASSYRHRIANTGELFF.

Regarding this clonotype: Because the CDR3's place on the DNA is in doubt, the DNA is left out and the CDR3 is given as listed by TCRdb. This sequence joins TRBV29-1 and TRBJ2-5. Germline V gene lookup returns CDR1 SQVTM and CDR2 ANQGSEA. The CDR3 comprises 9 residues, both ends counted. CDR3: CSTSETQYF.

The chain joins TRBV6-2 or TRBV6-3 to TRBJ2-1; the match to TRBD2 covers 9 bases. In germline, CDR1 is MNHEY, CDR2 SVGEGT. V was pared by 7 bases and J by 1 base, with 5 bases of the junction left unmatched. The CDR3 totals 15 residues. DNA for the CDR3: TGTGCCAGCATTAGTAGCGGGGGTTCCTACAATGAGCAGTTCTTC. Translated, it gives CASISSGGSYNEQFF.

In this sample, this clonotype turned up a few times. This chain joins TRBV20-1 and TRBJ1-4, with TRBD1 identical over 11 bases. Germline V CDR1 and CDR2: DFQATT, SNEGSKA (reference sequence). After removal of 5 bases from V and 4 bases from J, the junction contained 0 bases not matched to a gene. This CDR3 has 13 residues. CDR3 in amino acids: CSAGTGGNEKLFF. CDR3 DNA: TGCAGTGCTGGGACAGGGGGTAATGAAAAACTGTTTTTT.

This clonotype has more than one count but fewer than ten. The chain couples TRBV20-1 to TRBJ2-7; 10 bases are shared with TRBD1. The CDR3 covers 15 residues. V lost 1 base, J lost 6 bases, and 9 bases stayed unmatched. Germline CDR1 DFQATT, CDR2 SNEGSKA (reference sequence). CDR3 in DNA: TGCAGTGCTAGAGTGGACAGGGGGTTTTTCGCCGAGCAGTACTTC. Residues: CSARVDRGFFAEQYF.

CDR3 sequence (DNA): TGCAGCGTTGTTCCGGAGACTAGCGGGTACGGTGAGCAGTTCTTC. Its protein product is CSVVPETSGYGEQFF. This rearrangement joins TRBV29-1 to TRBJ2-1; 10 positions match TRBD2. This CDR3 spans 15 amino acids. Looked up from germline, CDR1 is SQVTM and CDR2 is ANQGSEA. Germline trimming cut 4 bases from V and 9 bases from J; bases unmatched to any gene: 12.

This clonotype was recorded many times. V gene TRBV12-3 or TRBV12-4 combines with J gene TRBJ1-2; D may be TRBD1 (5 bases). Between the trimmed V and J ends, which lost 6 bases and 8 bases, there was a span of 13 bases. The CDR3 length is 12 residues. CDR3 region: CASSRNRYGYTF. CDR3 nucleotides: TGTGCCAGCAGCCGAAACAGGTACGGCTACACCTTC.

The chain joins TRBV5-1 to TRBJ2-5, with 8 bases aligning to TRBD1. Germline lookup yields CDR1 SGHRS and CDR2 YFSETQ. V shed 4 bases, J shed 2 bases, and the junction held 7 bases outside the gene matches. The CDR3 is 15 amino acids. The CDR3 DNA reads TGCGCCAGCAGCAGGGGTGGACAGGGACAAGAGACCCAGTACTTC. Translated: CASSRGGQGQETQYF.